This TCR beta chain derives from a study of CXCR3-negative and CXCR3-positive naive CD8 T cells. For the study at large: Some 150 million TRB reads in total, about 1.5 +/- 0.3 million per library. Points from the study as a whole: Comparison of naive cells showed more hydrophobic TRB CDR3s in CXCR3-positive than in CXCR3-negative naive cells. Naive subsets were similarly diverse, while memory CD8+ repertoires were much less diverse. TRBV-TRBJ usage was similar across naive CXCR3 subsets but distinct in memory cells.

Carrying UMI labels, the TRB cDNA libraries were prepared through 5' RACE. From its re-call of the 5' RACE reads, TCRdb lists each CDR3 protein once, without DNA. The sample includes some 130,000 distinct CDR3 sequences. Germline CDR1 reads SGHNT; CDR2 reads YYREEE (reference sequence). The CDR3 totals 15 residues. About this clonotype: Its antigen is not known.

Naive CD8+ T cells showed CD45RO-CCR7+CD27+CD95-. The rearrangement joins TRBV5-4 to TRBJ1-1; TCRdb names TRBD1, which stays unverified in the absence of DNA. What was sequenced was naive CXCR3+ CD8+ T cells from blood. The subset: CD45RO-CCR7+CD27+CD95- naive CD8+ T cells expressing CXCR3 (TNR3+). This clonotype was sampled from a human donor in good health. Some clones in this sample may be carry-over from other donors' samples. The CDR3 protein is CASSTPETVNTEAFF.